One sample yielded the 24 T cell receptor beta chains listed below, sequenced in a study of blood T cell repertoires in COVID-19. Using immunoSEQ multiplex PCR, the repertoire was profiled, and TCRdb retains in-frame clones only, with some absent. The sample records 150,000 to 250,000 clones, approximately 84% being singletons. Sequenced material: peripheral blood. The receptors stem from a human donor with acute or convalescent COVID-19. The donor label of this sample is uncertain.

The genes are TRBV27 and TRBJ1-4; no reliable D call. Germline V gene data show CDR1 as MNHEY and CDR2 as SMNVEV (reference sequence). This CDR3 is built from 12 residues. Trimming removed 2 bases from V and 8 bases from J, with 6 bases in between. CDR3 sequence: CASSLLGEKLFF. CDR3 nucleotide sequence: TGTGCCAGCAGTTTACTCGGGGAAAAACTGTTTTTT.

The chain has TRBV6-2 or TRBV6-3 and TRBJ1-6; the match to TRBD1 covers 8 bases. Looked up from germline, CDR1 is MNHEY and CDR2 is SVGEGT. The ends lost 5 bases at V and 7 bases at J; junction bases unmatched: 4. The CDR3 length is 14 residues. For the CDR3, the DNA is TGTGCCAGCAGTGGACAGGGAAGGAATTCACCCCTCCACTTT. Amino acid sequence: CASSGQGRNSPLHF.

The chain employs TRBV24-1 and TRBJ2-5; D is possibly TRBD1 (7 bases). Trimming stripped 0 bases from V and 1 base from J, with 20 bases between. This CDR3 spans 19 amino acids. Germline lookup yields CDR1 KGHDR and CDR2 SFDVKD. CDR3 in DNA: TGTGCCACCAGTGATTTGCAAAGGAGGGGGCTCGGGTCCCAAGAGACCCAGTACTTC. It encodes CATSDLQRRGLGSQETQYF.

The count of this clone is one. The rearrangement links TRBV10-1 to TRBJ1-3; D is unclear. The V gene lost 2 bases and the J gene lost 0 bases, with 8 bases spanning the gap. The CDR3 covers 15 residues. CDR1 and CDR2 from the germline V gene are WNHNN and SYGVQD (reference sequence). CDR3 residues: CASSEAPGSGNTIYF. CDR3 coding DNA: TGCGCCAGCAGTGAGGCCCCCGGCTCTGGAAACACCATATATTTT.

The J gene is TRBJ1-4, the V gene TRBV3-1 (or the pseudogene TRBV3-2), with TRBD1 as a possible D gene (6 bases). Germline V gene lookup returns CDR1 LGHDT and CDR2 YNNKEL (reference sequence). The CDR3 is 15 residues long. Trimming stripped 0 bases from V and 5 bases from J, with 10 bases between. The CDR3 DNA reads TGTGCCAGCAGCCAAGATCCGGGACACAATGAAAAACTGTTTTTT. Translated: CASSQDPGHNEKLFF.

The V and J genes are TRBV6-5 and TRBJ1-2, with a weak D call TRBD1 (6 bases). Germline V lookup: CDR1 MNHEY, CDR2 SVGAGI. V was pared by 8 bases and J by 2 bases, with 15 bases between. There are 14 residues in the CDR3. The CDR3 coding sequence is TGTGCCAGCGGCGGACAGCCACCCAACTATGGCTACACCTTC. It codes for CASGGQPPNYGYTF.

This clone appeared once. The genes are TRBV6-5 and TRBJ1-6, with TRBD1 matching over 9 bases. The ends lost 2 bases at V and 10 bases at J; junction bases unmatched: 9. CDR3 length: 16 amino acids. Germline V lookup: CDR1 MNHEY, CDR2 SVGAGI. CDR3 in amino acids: CASSYLTQGARSPLHF. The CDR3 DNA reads TGTGCCAGCAGTTACCTAACACAGGGGGCCCGCTCACCCCTCCACTTT.

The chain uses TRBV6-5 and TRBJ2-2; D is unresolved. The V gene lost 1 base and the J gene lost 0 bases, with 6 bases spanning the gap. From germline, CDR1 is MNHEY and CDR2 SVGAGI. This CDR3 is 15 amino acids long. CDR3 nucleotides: TGTGCCAGCAGTTACTTGGCAGCGAACACCGGGGAGCTGTTTTTT. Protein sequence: CASSYLAANTGELFF.

CDR3 nucleotide sequence: TGTGCCAGCAGTTTTGGGACTACTGAATACAATGAGCAGTTCTTC. Translation: CASSFGTTEYNEQFF. This rearrangement joins TRBV7-6 to TRBJ2-1; TRBD2 aligns across 7 bases. CDR3 length: 15 residues. Looked up from germline, CDR1 is SGHVS and CDR2 is FNYEAQ. After removal of 6 bases from V and 4 bases from J, the junction contained 9 bases not matched to a gene.

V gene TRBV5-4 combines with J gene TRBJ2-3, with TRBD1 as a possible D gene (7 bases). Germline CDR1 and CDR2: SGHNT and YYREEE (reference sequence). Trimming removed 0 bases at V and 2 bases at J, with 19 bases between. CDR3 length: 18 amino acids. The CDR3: CASSLAQGGRSSTDTQYF. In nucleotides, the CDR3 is TGTGCCAGCAGCTTGGCCCAGGGGGGAAGAAGTTCCACAGATACGCAGTATTTT.

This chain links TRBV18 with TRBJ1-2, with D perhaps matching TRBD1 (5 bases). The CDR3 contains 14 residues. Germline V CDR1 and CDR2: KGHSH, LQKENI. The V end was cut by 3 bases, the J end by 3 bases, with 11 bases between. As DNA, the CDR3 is TGTGCCAGCTCACCCGGGCCGGGGGACTATGGCTACACCTTC. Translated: CASSPGPGDYGYTF. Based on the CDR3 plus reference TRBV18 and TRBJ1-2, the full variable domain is NAGVMQNPRHLVRRRGQEARLRCSPMKGHSHVYWYRQLPEEGLKFMVYLQKENIIDESGMPKERFSAEFPKEGPSILRIQQVVRGDSAAYFCASSPGPGDYGYTFGSGTRLTVV.

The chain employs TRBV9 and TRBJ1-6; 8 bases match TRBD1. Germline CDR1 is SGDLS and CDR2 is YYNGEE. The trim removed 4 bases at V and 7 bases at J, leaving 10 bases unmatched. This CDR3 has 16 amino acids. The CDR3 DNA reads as TGTGCCAGCAGCTCCGGACAGGGCCAGACCAATTCACCCCTCCACTTT. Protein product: CASSSGQGQTNSPLHF.

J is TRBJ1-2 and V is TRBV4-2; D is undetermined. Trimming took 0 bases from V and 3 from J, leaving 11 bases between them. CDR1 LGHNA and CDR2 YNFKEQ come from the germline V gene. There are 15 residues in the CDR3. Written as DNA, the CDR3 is TGTGCCAGCAGCCAAGAAGGCGGAACACACTATGGCTACACCTTC. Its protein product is CASSQEGGTHYGYTF.

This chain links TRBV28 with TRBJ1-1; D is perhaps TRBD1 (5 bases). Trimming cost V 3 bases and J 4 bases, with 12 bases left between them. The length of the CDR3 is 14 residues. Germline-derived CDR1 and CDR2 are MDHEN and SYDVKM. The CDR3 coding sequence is TGTGCCAGCAGTTTTCCTCAGGGCGTCACTGAAGCTTTCTTT. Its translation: CASSFPQGVTEAFF.

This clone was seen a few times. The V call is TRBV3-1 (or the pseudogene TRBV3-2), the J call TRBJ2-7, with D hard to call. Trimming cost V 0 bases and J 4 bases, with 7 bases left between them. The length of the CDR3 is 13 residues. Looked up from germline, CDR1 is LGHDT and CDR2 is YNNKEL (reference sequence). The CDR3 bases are TGTGCCAGCAGCCAAGATAAGAGGTACGAGCAGTACTTC. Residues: CASSQDKRYEQYF.

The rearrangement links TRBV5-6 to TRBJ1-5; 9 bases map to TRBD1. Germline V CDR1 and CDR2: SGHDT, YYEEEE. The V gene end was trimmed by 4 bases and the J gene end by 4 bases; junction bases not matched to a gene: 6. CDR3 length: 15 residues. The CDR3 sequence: CASSPGTGINQPQHF. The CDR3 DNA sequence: TGTGCCAGCAGCCCGGGGACAGGGATAAATCAGCCCCAGCATTTT.

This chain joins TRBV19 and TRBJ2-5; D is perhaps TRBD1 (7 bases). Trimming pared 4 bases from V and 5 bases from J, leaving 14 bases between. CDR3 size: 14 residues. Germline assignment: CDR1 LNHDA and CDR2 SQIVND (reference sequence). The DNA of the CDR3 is TGTGCCAGTAGTAACACAGGGGCGGGGGAGACCCAGTACTTC. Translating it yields CASSNTGAGETQYF.

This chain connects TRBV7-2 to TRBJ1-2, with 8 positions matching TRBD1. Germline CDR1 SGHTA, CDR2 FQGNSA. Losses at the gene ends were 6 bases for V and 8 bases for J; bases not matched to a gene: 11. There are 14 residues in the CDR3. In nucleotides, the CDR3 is TGTGCCAGCAGTTCTATGCAGGGGGCTCTGGGCTACACCTTC. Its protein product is CASSSMQGALGYTF.

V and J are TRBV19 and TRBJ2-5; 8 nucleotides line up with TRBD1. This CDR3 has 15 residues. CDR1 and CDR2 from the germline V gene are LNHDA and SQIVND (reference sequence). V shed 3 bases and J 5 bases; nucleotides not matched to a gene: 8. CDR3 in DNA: TGTGCCAGTAGTATTGGGCAGGGGGCCGTGGAGACCCAGTACTTC. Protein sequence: CASSIGQGAVETQYF.

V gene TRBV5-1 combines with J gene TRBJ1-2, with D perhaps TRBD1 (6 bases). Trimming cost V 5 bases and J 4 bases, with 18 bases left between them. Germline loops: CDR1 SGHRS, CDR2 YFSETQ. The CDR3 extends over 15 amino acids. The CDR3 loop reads CASSTGQTDSYGYTF. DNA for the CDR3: TGCGCCAGCAGTACTGGACAGACAGATTCCTATGGCTACACCTTC.

CDR3 loop: CATGLAGDEQFF. CDR3 sequence (DNA): TGTGCCACCGGACTAGCGGGGGATGAGCAGTTCTTC. The J gene is TRBJ2-1, the V gene TRBV24-1; 13 bases line up with TRBD2. Germline V gene sequence: CDR1 KGHDR, CDR2 SFDVKD. The CDR3 extends over 12 amino acids. V dropped 9 bases and J dropped 8; count of bases not matched to a gene: 0.

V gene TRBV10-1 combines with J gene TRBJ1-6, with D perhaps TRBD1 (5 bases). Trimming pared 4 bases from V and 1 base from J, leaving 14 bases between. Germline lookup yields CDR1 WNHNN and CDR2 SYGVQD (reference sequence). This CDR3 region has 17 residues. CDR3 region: CASSASGGESYNSPLHF. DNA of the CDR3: TGCGCCAGCAGTGCCTCCGGGGGGGAGTCCTATAATTCACCCCTCCACTTT.

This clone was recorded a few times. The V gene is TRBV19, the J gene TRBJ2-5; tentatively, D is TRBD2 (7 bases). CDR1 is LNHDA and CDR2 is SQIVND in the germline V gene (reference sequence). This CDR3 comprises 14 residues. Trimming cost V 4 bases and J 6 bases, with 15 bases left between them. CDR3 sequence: CASSTEGGRKTQYF. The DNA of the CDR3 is TGTGCCAGTAGTACCGAGGGGGGGAGAAAGACCCAGTACTTC.

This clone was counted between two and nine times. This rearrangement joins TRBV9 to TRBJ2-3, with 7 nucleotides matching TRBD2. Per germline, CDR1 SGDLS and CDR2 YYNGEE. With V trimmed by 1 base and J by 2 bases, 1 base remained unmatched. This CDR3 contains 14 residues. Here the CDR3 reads CASSVLADTDTQYF. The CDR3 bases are TGTGCCAGCAGCGTACTAGCGGACACAGATACGCAGTATTTT.